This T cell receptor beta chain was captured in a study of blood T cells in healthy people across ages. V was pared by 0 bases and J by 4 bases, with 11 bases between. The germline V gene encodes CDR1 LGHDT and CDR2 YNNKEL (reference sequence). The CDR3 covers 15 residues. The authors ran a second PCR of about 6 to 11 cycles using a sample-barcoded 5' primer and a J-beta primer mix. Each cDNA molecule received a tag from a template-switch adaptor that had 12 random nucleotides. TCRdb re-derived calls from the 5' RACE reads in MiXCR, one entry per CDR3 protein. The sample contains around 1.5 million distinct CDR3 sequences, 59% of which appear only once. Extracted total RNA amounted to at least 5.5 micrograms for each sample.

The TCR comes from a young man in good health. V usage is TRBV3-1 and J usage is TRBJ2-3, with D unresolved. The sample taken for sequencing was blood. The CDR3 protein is CASSQEEGAADTQYF. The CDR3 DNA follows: TGTGCCAGCAGCCAAGAAGAAGGCGCCGCAGATACGCAGTATTTT.